The present TCR beta chain was sequenced within a study of vaccination and CD4 T cells after COVID-19. Study in general: Diagnosis preceded the drawing of post-COVID samples by a median about 98 days (range 35 to 161). The authors used overlapping spike peptides from SARS-CoV-2, HCoV-NL63, HCoV-OC43 and HCoV-229E to stimulate cells.

The sample's treatment: approximately nine-day PBMC culture with coronavirus spike peptide pools or control peptides (ViraFEST assay). Cultured CD4+ T cell DNA underwent sequencing with the Oncomine TCR Beta short-read assay. TCRdb used MiXCR to reprocess the PCR reads, holding one entry per CDR3 protein. This table holds 9,500 to 15,000 distinct CDR3 sequences, around half found once. As for this clonotype: What it binds is unknown.

The clonotype originates from a human donor with COVID-19. The material was cultured CD4+ T cells from blood, obtained after SARS-CoV-2 vaccination.

The chain's CDR3 is CASTEYREAFF. For the CDR3, the DNA is TGTGCCAGCACCGAGTACCGTGAAGCTTTCTTT. This chain connects TRBV6-1 to TRBJ1-1; no clear D gene. Between the trimmed V and J ends, which lost 7 bases and 7 bases, there was a span of 10 bases. This CDR3 comprises 11 residues. Germline V lookup: CDR1 MNHNS, CDR2 SASEGT.